This TCR beta chain was retrieved from a study of identifying expanded T cells in peripheral blood. The table came from immunoSEQ multiplex PCR; TCRdb's copy has only in-frame clones and leaves some out. Of about 85,000 clones in the sample, around 91% were seen once. Germline V gives CDR1 MNHNS, CDR2 SASEGT. The CDR3 is 15 residues long. V gave up 7 bases and J gave up 4 bases; unmatched junction bases: 12. Specimen: blood. The chain employs TRBV6-1 and TRBJ1-2, with 7 bases lining up with TRBD1. The TCR was taken from a person aged 18 to 75 in good health. CDR3 sequence (DNA): TGTGCCAGCACTCAGAGCCGGGACAGACCCTATGGCTACACCTTC. This translates into CASTQSRDRPYGYTF.